Below, 31 T cell receptor beta chains from the same sample are listed, as sequenced in a study of T cells after posttransplantation cyclophosphamide. Using immunoSEQ multiplex PCR, the repertoire was profiled, and TCRdb retains in-frame clones only, with some absent. The repertoire yields 35,000 to 45,000 clones, none seen only once; the top ten contain about 2%. Sample: PBMCs. The origin of the receptors is a man aged 35 to 55 in good health, CMV-negative, and a related stem cell transplant donor.

The table lists this clone with many counts. CDR3 in DNA: TGTGCCAGCAGTTATCCCTCGGACAGGGGGCGAAATGGCTACACCTTC. It yields the protein CASSYPSDRGRNGYTF. This chain connects TRBV6-6 to TRBJ1-2; 11 bases fit TRBD1. The CDR3 totals 16 residues. V shed 3 bases, J shed 6 bases, and the junction held 9 bases outside the gene matches. Germline assignment: CDR1 MNHNY and CDR2 SVGAGI (reference sequence).

This clone appeared many times. The V gene is TRBV30, the J gene TRBJ1-1, with 9 bases aligning to TRBD1. Unmatched junction bases numbered 4, after V lost 7 bases and J lost 1 base. CDR3 size: 13 residues. CDR1 is GTSNPN, CDR2 SVGIG, per germline (reference sequence). CDR3 sequence (DNA): TGTGCCTCCACGGGACAGGGGAACACTGAAGCTTTCTTT. Its translation is CASTGQGNTEAFF.

This clone was recorded many times. V is TRBV7-9 and J is TRBJ2-3; possible D gene TRBD1, 5 bases. Trimming removed 5 bases from V and 2 bases from J, with 17 bases in between. From germline, CDR1 is SEHNR and CDR2 FQNEAQ (reference sequence). CDR3 length equals 16 residues. CDR3 sequence: CASSPQGYLNTDTQYF. CDR3 DNA: TGTGCCAGCAGCCCTCAGGGTTATTTAAACACAGATACGCAGTATTTT.

This clone has at least ten counts. The rearrangement uses TRBV5-1 and TRBJ1-4; 10 nucleotides agree with TRBD1. Germline-derived CDR1 and CDR2 are SGHRS and YFSETQ. The CDR3 contains 15 residues. The ends lost 4 bases at V and 6 bases at J; junction bases unmatched: 6. The CDR3 nucleotides read TGCGCCAGCAGCCTCGGACAGGGGGAGTATGAAAAACTGTTTTTT. Residues: CASSLGQGEYEKLFF.

This clone was found many times. V and J are TRBV19 and TRBJ1-2; a possible D gene is TRBD1 (6 bases). The CDR3 length is 16 residues. Germline-derived CDR1 and CDR2 are LNHDA and SQIVND (reference sequence). The V gene lost 8 bases and the J gene lost 4 bases, with 23 bases spanning the gap. CDR3 coding DNA: TGTGCCAGTGCGGGAGCGGGGGGCGCAGGACTCTATGGCTACACCTTC. It specifies CASAGAGGAGLYGYTF.

This clone was detected ten times or more. The chain combines TRBV7-9 with TRBJ2-2; TRBD2 matches at 7 bases. J gave up 6 bases and V 2 bases, and 6 bases lay outside the gene matches. The CDR3 totals 15 residues. Looked up from germline, CDR1 is SEHNR and CDR2 is FQNEAQ (reference sequence). CDR3 sequence reads: CASSLRGDLSGELFF. Here the CDR3 DNA reads TGTGCCAGCAGCTTACGGGGGGATCTTTCCGGGGAGCTGTTTTTT.

This clone came up many times. The CDR3 sequence: CASSQINFAGIGSSYNSPLHF. The CDR3 nucleotides read TGTGCCAGCTCACAGATCAACTTCGCGGGAATTGGGAGCTCCTATAATTCACCCCTCCACTTT. The chain is built from TRBV18 and TRBJ1-6; the D is unclear. Germline CDR1 reads KGHSH; CDR2 reads LQKENI. Trimming removed 4 bases from V and 0 bases from J, with 25 bases in between. This CDR3 has 21 amino acids. The full variable domain, completed using reference TRBV18 and TRBJ1-6, is NAGVMQNPRHLVRRRGQEARLRCSPMKGHSHVYWYRQLPEEGLKFMVYLQKENIIDESGMPKERFSAEFPKEGPSILRIQQVVRGDSAAYFCASSQINFAGIGSSYNSPLHFGNGTRLTVT.

This clone was seen many times. The V call is TRBV11-3, the J call TRBJ2-5; possible D gene TRBD2, 6 bases. The V and J ends lost 5 bases and 5 bases respectively, with 12 bases between them. This CDR3 contains 13 residues. From germline, CDR1 is SGHNT and CDR2 YENEEA. The CDR3 loop reads CASSPLASETQYF. The CDR3 DNA sequence: TGTGCCAGCAGCCCCCTAGCGAGTGAGACCCAGTACTTC.

This clone was counted a few times. Relative to the germline gene, one junction end is altered; a read error may explain this. CDR3 sequence: CASSTGGGSYGYNF. CDR3 sequence (DNA): TGTGCCAGCAGCACAGGGGGGGGTTCCTATGGCTACAACTTC. This sequence joins TRBV7-9 and TRBJ1-2; 8 bases agree with TRBD1. Looked up from germline, CDR1 is SEHNR and CDR2 is FQNEAQ (reference sequence). The CDR3 has 14 amino acids.

This clone was seen repeatedly, ten times or more. This chain links TRBV20-1 with TRBJ1-1; 7 bases agree with TRBD1. After removal of 5 bases from V and 6 bases from J, the junction contained 3 bases not matched to a gene. CDR3 length: 11 residues. Germline loops: CDR1 DFQATT, CDR2 SNEGSKA (reference sequence). In nucleotides, the CDR3 is TGCAGTGCTGTCGGGACAGCTGAAGCTTTCTTT. It yields the protein CSAVGTAEAFF.

Only a few counts were recorded for this clone. The chain joins TRBV30 to TRBJ2-1; 8 bases are a match to TRBD2. The CDR3 totals 16 residues. The V and J ends lost 7 bases and 7 bases, in that order; junction bases with no gene match: 18. The V gene's germline CDR1 is GTSNPN and CDR2 SVGIG (reference sequence). The DNA of the CDR3 is TGTGCCTCAAACGGCCGGAGCGGGAGAATGAGGAATGAGCAGTTCTTC. This encodes CASNGRSGRMRNEQFF.

This clone was recorded many times. The chain recombines TRBV11-2 with TRBJ1-1, with D possibly matching TRBD1 (5 bases). CDR3 size: 15 residues. Per germline, CDR1 SGHAT and CDR2 FQNNGV. Trimming took off 5 bases at V and 4 bases at J, with 17 bases between the two ends. As DNA, the CDR3 is TGTGCCAGCAGCATAGGGACTATGGGATCCACTGAAGCTTTCTTT. Translation: CASSIGTMGSTEAFF.

This clone was seen repeatedly, ten times or more. The chain employs TRBV6-5 and TRBJ1-5; D gene unclear. Trimming took off 0 bases at V and 11 bases at J, with 11 bases between the two ends. Germline V gene sequence: CDR1 MNHEY, CDR2 SVGAGI. The CDR3 has 13 residues. CDR3 amino acids: CASSYSFFTAQHF. In DNA, the CDR3 is TGTGCCAGCAGTTACTCCTTCTTTACGGCCCAGCATTTT.

In its sample, this clone was seen many times. V gene TRBV5-5 combines with J gene TRBJ1-4; 10 positions agree with TRBD1. The CDR3 covers 16 residues. CDR1 and CDR2 from the germline V gene are SGHKS and YYEKEE (reference sequence). V dropped 0 bases and J dropped 5; count of bases not matched to a gene: 4. CDR3 sequence reads: CASSLETGGRNEKLFF. CDR3 DNA: TGTGCCAGCAGCTTGGAGACAGGGGGCCGGAATGAAAAACTGTTTTTT.

This clone came up many times. The chain combines TRBV2 with TRBJ1-3, with 12 bases identical to TRBD1. This CDR3 has 15 amino acids. Germline V CDR1 and CDR2: SNHLY, FYNNEI. The J segment lost 4 bases and the V segment lost 7 bases, leaving 5 bases of the junction unmatched. The CDR3 spells CASKRDRGLGNTIYF. The DNA of the CDR3 is TGTGCCAGCAAGAGGGACAGGGGGCTAGGAAACACCATATATTTT.

This clone was observed many times. V is TRBV6-1 and J is TRBJ1-5; D gene unclear. The V and J ends lost 2 bases and 5 bases respectively, with 13 bases between them. Germline CDR1 is MNHNS and CDR2 is SASEGT. CDR3 length: 15 amino acids. In DNA, the CDR3 is TGTGCCAGCAGTGAATCGGCAGGCAACCATCAGCCCCAGCATTTT. Amino acids: CASSESAGNHQPQHF.

The chain couples TRBV18 to TRBJ2-5; D not certain. This CDR3 contains 13 residues. From germline, CDR1 is KGHSH and CDR2 LQKENI. V dropped 6 bases and J dropped 6 bases, with 14 bases sitting between them. The CDR3 protein is CASSSSYSQTQYF. DNA of the CDR3: TGTGCCAGCTCTTCCTCCTATTCACAGACCCAGTACTTC. Combining the CDR3 with reference TRBV18 and TRBJ2-5 gives the whole variable domain NAGVMQNPRHLVRRRGQEARLRCSPMKGHSHVYWYRQLPEEGLKFMVYLQKENIIDESGMPKERFSAEFPKEGPSILRIQQVVRGDSAAYFCASSSSYSQTQYFGPGTRLLVL.

This clone was seen many times. This chain links TRBV10-2 with TRBJ2-3; possibly TRBD2 for D (6 bases). Germline V gene lookup returns CDR1 WSHSY and CDR2 SAAADI. CDR3 length: 11 amino acids. V lost 7 bases to trimming and J lost 6 bases, with 8 bases between them. The CDR3 reads CASKEGDTQYF. The CDR3 bases are TGCGCCAGCAAGGAGGGCGATACGCAGTATTTT.

This clone was seen ten or more times. The chain carries TRBV11-2 and TRBJ2-2; 7 positions agree with TRBD2. Germline CDR1 SGHAT, CDR2 FQNNGV. Trimming cost V 7 bases and J 1 base; bases outside gene matches: 6. The CDR3 has 15 amino acids. The CDR3 region is CASTESGVNTGELFF. In DNA, the CDR3 is TGTGCCAGCACCGAGAGCGGGGTGAACACCGGGGAGCTGTTTTTT.

This clone has more than one count but fewer than ten. The genes are TRBV29-1 and TRBJ2-3; 12 bases fit TRBD2. This CDR3 spans 15 amino acids. Germline assignment: CDR1 SQVTM and CDR2 ANQGSEA. V lost 7 bases and J lost 4; bases outside the gene matches: 9. The CDR3 DNA is TGCAGCGCAATACTAGCGGGAGGAGGTGCAGATACGCAGTATTTT. Translating it yields CSAILAGGGADTQYF.

This clone was recorded at least ten times. The V and J genes are TRBV19 and TRBJ1-2; maybe TRBD1 (6 bases). The CDR3 loop spans 12 amino acids. Germline V gives CDR1 LNHDA, CDR2 SQIVND (reference sequence). Between the trimmed V and J ends, which lost 9 bases and 4 bases, there was a span of 12 bases. CDR3 sequence reads: CASTQGSYGYTF. The CDR3 bases are TGTGCCAGCACTCAGGGGAGCTATGGCTACACCTTC.

This clone was observed many times. The V and J genes are TRBV27 and TRBJ2-1, with 13 bases aligning to TRBD2. V lost 8 bases, J lost 0 bases, and 7 bases stayed unmatched. This CDR3 comprises 17 residues. Germline V gene data show CDR1 as MNHEY and CDR2 as SMNVEV (reference sequence). The CDR3 DNA reads TGTGCCAGCGCGACTAGCGGGGGGCCGAGCTCCTACAATGAGCAGTTCTTC. This translates into CASATSGGPSSYNEQFF.

The sample holds many counts of this clone. The CDR3, as DNA: TGCGCCAGCAGCCAAGCAACCAGCTCCTACAATGAGCAGTTCTTC. It yields the protein CASSQATSSYNEQFF. The chain has TRBV4-1 and TRBJ2-1; D remains unclear. In germline, CDR1 is MGHRA, CDR2 YSYEKL. This CDR3 has 15 amino acids. V was clipped by 1 base and J by 0 bases, with 7 bases between them.

The chain is built from TRBV19 and TRBJ2-5, with TRBD2 matching 9 bases. The trim removed 3 bases at V and 7 bases at J, leaving 6 bases unmatched. Germline V gene data show CDR1 as LNHDA and CDR2 as SQIVND (reference sequence). This CDR3 comprises 14 residues. CDR3 region: CASSMAGGRWTQYF. CDR3 nucleotide sequence: TGTGCCAGTAGTATGGCGGGGGGGCGTTGGACCCAGTACTTC.

This clone appeared many times. The chain employs TRBV18 and TRBJ1-1; perhaps TRBD1 as D (5 bases). Germline assignment: CDR1 KGHSH and CDR2 LQKENI. CDR3 length equals 13 residues. V lost 2 bases and J 3 bases, leaving 7 bases between the germline ends. The CDR3 bases are TGTGCCAGCTCACCAACCAGGGACACTGAAGCTTTCTTT. This sequence encodes CASSPTRDTEAFF.

This clone was recorded at least ten times. The chain employs TRBV4-2 and TRBJ2-5; perhaps TRBD2 as D (7 bases). CDR3 length equals 14 residues. CDR1 is LGHNA and CDR2 is YNFKEQ in the germline V gene. V was trimmed by 3 bases and J by 5 bases, leaving 13 bases between them. The CDR3 bases are TGTGCCAGCAGCCACGGACTAGACAGGGAGACCCAGTACTTC. Its protein product is CASSHGLDRETQYF.

This clone was detected ten times or more. The chain is built from TRBV6-5 and TRBJ2-5; perhaps TRBD2 as D (6 bases). Germline values: CDR1 MNHEY, CDR2 SVGAGI. The CDR3 loop spans 15 amino acids. Trimming pared 2 bases from V and 5 bases from J, leaving 15 bases between. The CDR3 region is CASSYLSGGEETQYF. In DNA form, the CDR3 reads TGTGCCAGCAGTTACCTATCTGGAGGGGAGGAGACCCAGTACTTC.

There are many counts of this clone. The chain has TRBV7-8 and TRBJ1-5, with unresolved D. In germline, CDR1 is SGHVS, CDR2 FQNEAQ. Between the trimmed V and J ends, which lost 3 bases and 6 bases, there was a span of 9 bases. This CDR3 has 13 amino acids. CDR3 amino acids: CASSFDDTQPQHF. The CDR3 region has the DNA TGTGCCAGCAGCTTCGATGACACTCAGCCCCAGCATTTT. Based on the CDR3 plus reference TRBV7-8 and TRBJ1-5, the full variable domain is GAGVSQSPRYKVAKRGQDVALRCDPISGHVSLFWYQQALGQGPEFLTYFQNEAQLDKSGLPSDRFFAERPEGSVSTLKIQRTQQEDSAVYLCASSFDDTQPQHFGDGTRLSIL.

The chain is built from TRBV15 and TRBJ2-5; D remains unclear. CDR1 is LNHNV, CDR2 YYDKDF, per germline (reference sequence). CDR3 size: 13 residues. With 1 base removed from V and 0 bases from J, the gap between germline ends came to 3 bases. DNA for the CDR3: TGTGCCACCAGCAGAGTATACCAAGAGACCCAGTACTTC. Amino acids: CATSRVYQETQYF.

In this sample, this clone turned up many times. This chain uses TRBV6-5 with TRBJ1-4, with D tentatively TRBD1 (6 bases). Germline CDR1 reads MNHEY; CDR2 reads SVGAGI. With 5 bases removed from V and 8 bases from J, the gap between germline ends came to 15 bases. The CDR3 sequence is 14 residues long. CDR3 sequence reads: CASSQGGRVEKLFF. In DNA form, the CDR3 reads TGTGCCAGCAGTCAAGGGGGGAGGGTGGAAAAACTGTTTTTT.

V usage is TRBV7-2 and J usage is TRBJ2-2, with D perhaps matching TRBD2 (6 bases). The CDR3 is made up of 13 amino acids. The V end was cut by 2 bases, the J end by 6 bases, with 7 bases between. Germline loops: CDR1 SGHTA, CDR2 FQGNSA. The CDR3 sequence is CASSLWGAGELFF. For the CDR3, the DNA is TGTGCCAGCAGCTTATGGGGGGCCGGGGAGCTGTTTTTT.